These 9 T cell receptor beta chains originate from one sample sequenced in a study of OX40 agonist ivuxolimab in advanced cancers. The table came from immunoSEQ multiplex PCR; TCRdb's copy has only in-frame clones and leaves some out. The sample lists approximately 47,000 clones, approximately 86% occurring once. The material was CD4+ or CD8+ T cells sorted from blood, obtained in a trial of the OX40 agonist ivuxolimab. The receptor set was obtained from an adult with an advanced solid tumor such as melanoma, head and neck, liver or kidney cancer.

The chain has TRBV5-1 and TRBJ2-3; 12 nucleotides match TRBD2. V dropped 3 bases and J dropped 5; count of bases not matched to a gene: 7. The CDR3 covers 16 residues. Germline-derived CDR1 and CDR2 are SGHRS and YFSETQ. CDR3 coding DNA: TGCGCCAGCAGCTATCTAGCGGGGGGGCGTATAGATACGCAGTATTTT. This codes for CASSYLAGGRIDTQYF.

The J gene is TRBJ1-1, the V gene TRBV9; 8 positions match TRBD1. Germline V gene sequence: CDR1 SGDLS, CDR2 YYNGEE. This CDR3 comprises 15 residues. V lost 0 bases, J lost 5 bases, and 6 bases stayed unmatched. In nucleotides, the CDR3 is TGTGCCAGCAGCGTAGAGCAGGGGGCCATGACTGAAGCTTTCTTT. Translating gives CASSVEQGAMTEAFF. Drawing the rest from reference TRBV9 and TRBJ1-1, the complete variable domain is DSGVTQTPKHLITATGQRVTLRCSPRSGDLSVYWYQQSLDQGLQFLIQYYNGEERAKGNILERFSAQQFPDLHSELNLSSLELGDSALYFCASSVEQGAMTEAFFGQGTRLTVV.

The CDR3, as DNA: TGTGCCAGCAGCCTAACAGGGGGCAGAGAGACCCAGTACTTC. It translates to CASSLTGGRETQYF. This chain connects TRBV6-1 to TRBJ2-5; 9 nucleotides match TRBD1. In germline, CDR1 is MNHNS, CDR2 SASEGT. After removal of 6 bases from V and 4 bases from J, the junction contained 6 bases not matched to a gene. The CDR3 consists of 14 residues.

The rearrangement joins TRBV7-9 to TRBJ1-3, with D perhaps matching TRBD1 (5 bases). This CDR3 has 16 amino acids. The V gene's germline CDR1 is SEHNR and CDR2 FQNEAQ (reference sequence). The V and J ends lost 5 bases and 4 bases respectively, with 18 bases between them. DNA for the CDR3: TGTGCCAGCAGCCCCTGGGGGGGAACTGCGGGAAACACCATATATTTT. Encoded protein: CASSPWGGTAGNTIYF.

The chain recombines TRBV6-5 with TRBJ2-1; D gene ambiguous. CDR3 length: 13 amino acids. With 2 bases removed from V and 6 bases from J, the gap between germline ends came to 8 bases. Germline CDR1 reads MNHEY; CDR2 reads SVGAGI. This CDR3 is CASSYQAPNEQFF. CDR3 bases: TGTGCCAGCAGTTACCAGGCCCCCAATGAGCAGTTCTTC.

CDR3 sequence (DNA): TGTGCCAGCAGTTCGTTAGCGGTGACAGATACGCAGTATTTT. Amino acids: CASSSLAVTDTQYF. The chain recombines TRBV2 with TRBJ2-3, with D tentatively TRBD2 (6 bases). V was pared by 5 bases and J by 3 bases, with 12 bases between. CDR1 SNHLY and CDR2 FYNNEI come from the germline V gene. The CDR3 covers 14 residues.

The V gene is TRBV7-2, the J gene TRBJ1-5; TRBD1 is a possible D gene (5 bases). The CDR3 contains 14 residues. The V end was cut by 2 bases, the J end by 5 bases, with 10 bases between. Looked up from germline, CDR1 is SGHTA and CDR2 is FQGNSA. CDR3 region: CASSLRDGHQPQHF. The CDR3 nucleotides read TGTGCCAGCAGCTTAAGGGACGGGCATCAGCCCCAGCATTTT.

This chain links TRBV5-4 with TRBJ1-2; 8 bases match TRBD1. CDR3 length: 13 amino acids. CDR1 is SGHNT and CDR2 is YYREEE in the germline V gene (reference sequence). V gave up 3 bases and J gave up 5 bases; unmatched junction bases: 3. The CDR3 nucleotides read TGTGCCAGCAGCTACGACAGGGGTTATGGCTACACCTTC. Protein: CASSYDRGYGYTF.

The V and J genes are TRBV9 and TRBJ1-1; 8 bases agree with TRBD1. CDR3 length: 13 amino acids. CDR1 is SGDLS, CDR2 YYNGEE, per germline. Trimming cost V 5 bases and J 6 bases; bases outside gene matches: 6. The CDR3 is CASSRDRGSEAFF. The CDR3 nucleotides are TGTGCCAGCAGTCGTGACAGGGGATCTGAAGCTTTCTTT.